These T cell receptor beta chains were read from a single sample in a study of T cells in Graves' hyperthyroidism and ophthalmopathy. One entry per CDR3 protein, called by TCRdb with MiXCR from the multiplex PCR reads. The sample lists about 480,000 distinct CDR3 sequences; approximately 14% were seen once. The specimen was blood. These receptors were collected from a woman younger than 35 with Graves' hyperthyroidism. The CDR3 runs from the conserved cysteine through the conserved F or W. Each record gives: J gene, CDR3 length, V gene, clone size, D gene, CDR3 DNA, CDR3 protein. The D gene is left open where the match is weak. Some rows mark clone size as missing; the rest say once, few, many or name a class of expanded clone.

TRBJ2-3 15 TRBV30 NA TRBD1 TGTGCCTGGAGTGCAACAGGGGGCGGCACAGATACGCAGTATTTT CAWSATGGGTDTQYF
TRBJ2-7 11 TRBV6-6 many NA TGTGCCAGCAGTTACGGGGACGAGCAGTACTTC CASSYGDEQYF
TRBJ2-3 19 TRBV29-1 many TRBD2 TGCAGCGTTGAAGGGGCTAGCGGGAGGGCCAACCCTAGGACAGATACGCAGTATTTT CSVEGASGRANPRTDTQYF
TRBJ2-2 17 TRBV27 many NA TGTGCCAGCAGTTTATCTACCAGCCCCTTGAACACCGGGGAGCTGTTTTTT CASSLSTSPLNTGELFF
TRBJ2-5 14 TRBV10-3 few TRBD2 TGTGCCATTACTAGCGGGGGGGGACAAGAGACCCAGTACTTC CAITSGGGQETQYF
TRBJ2-1 15 TRBV12-3/TRBV12-4 NA TRBD1 TGTGCCAGCACCCTATTCCCGGGACAGTACAATGAGCAGTTCTTC CASTLFPGQYNEQFF
TRBJ2-3 15 TRBV19 NA TRBD2 TGTGCCAGTAAGGGGCGGGGGTCCGCACTTGATACGCAGTATTTT CASKGRGSALDTQYF
TRBJ2-7 15 TRBV7-8 few TRBD1 TGTGCCAGCAGCTTAGCCGGGACAGGGTACTACGAGCAGTACTTC CASSLAGTGYYEQYF
TRBJ2-3 16 TRBV12-3/TRBV12-4 NA TRBD2 TGTGCCAGCAGGGTGGGGAGGACTAGCGGTGGAGATACGCAGTATTTT CASRVGRTSGGDTQYF
TRBJ2-7 14 TRBV2 many NA TGTGCCAGCAGGGGGGACACGGGGTCCTACGAGCAGTACTTC CASRGDTGSYEQYF
TRBJ1-1 13 TRBV20-1 NA NA TGCAGTGCACCGACAGGTCTCGGCACTGAAGCTTTCTTT CSAPTGLGTEAFF
TRBJ2-7 14 TRBV9 few NA TGTGCCAGCAGCGTAGCTACGGGCCACTACGAGCAGTACTTC CASSVATGHYEQYF
TRBJ2-7 13 TRBV18 many TRBD2 TGTGCCAGCTCACCAGGGGGGGACTACGAGCAGTACTTC CASSPGGDYEQYF
TRBJ1-1 15 TRBV7-2 few TRBD1 TGTGCCAGCAGCAGGGGAGGGGGCGGGAACACTGAAGCTTTCTTT CASSRGGGGNTEAFF
TRBJ1-4 19 TRBV24-1 many TRBD1 TGTGCCACCAGTGAGGGGACCGGGACAGGGGTCGCAACTAATGAAAAACTGTTTTTT CATSEGTGTGVATNEKLFF
TRBJ1-1 15 TRBV18 many NA TGTGCCAGCTCACCACAGGGGAATCTGAACACTGAAGCTTTCTTT CASSPQGNLNTEAFF
TRBJ1-1 15 TRBV19 many NA TGTGCCAGTAGTATAGATAAGGGCCCGGTGGCTGAAGCTTTCTTT CASSIDKGPVAEAFF
TRBJ2-1 11 TRBV11-2 many NA TGTGCCAGCAGTCATGACAATGAGCAGTTCTTC CASSHDNEQFF
TRBJ2-1 14 TRBV11-2 many NA TGTGCCAGCAGCTTTCTCTATCCCCCCAATGAGCAGTTCTTC CASSFLYPPNEQFF
TRBJ1-4 16 TRBV12-3/TRBV12-4 many NA TGTGCCAGCAGTGACAAGCCAGGACACATTAATGAAAAACTGTTTTTT CASSDKPGHINEKLFF
TRBJ2-7 14 TRBV10-3 many TRBD2 TGTGCCATCAGTGATTATCAGCGGGACTACGAGCAGTACTTC CAISDYQRDYEQYF
TRBJ2-5 12 TRBV29-1 few TRBD1 TGCAGCGTTAGGGGGCCTCAAGAGACCCAGTACTTC CSVRGPQETQYF
TRBJ2-2 13 TRBV2 many NA TGTGCCAGCAGGGAACAGGGCACCGGGGAGCTGTTTTTT CASREQGTGELFF
TRBJ1-4 16 TRBV3-1 few NA TGTGCCAGCAGTCCAGGTGCGGCAACAACTAATGAAAAACTGTTTTTT CASSPGAATTNEKLFF
TRBJ2-1 15 TRBV28 many NA TGTGCCAGCGTGGAAGGGGGTGTGTACTACAATGAGCAGTTCTTC CASVEGGVYYNEQFF
TRBJ2-3 16 TRBV12-3/TRBV12-4 NA TRBD1 TGTGCCAGCAGCCCCCGACAGGGGGTGAGCACAGATACGCAGTATTTT CASSPRQGVSTDTQYF
TRBJ2-1 14 TRBV20-1 many TRBD2 TGCAGTGCTAGTCGTAGCGGGAGGGTTAATGAGCAGTTCTTC CSASRSGRVNEQFF